This T cell receptor beta chain came from a study of T cell repertoires in aging, cancer and after chemotherapy (dated by TCRdb to the late 2010s). Background for the entire study: Donors spanned six age groups from 30 or younger to 70 or older, with at least three individuals per group. The complete dataset included about 9.1 million TCR reads. A cohort of 220 or so cancer patients (over 90 with hematological and roughly 120 with solid cancers) was assembled, and about 100 healthy donors were included as a reference group. In the solid tumor group, the paired samples taken before and after chemotherapy came from patients with brain tumors (glioblastoma) who were receiving therapy based on temozolomide. To look at immunoaging and at how T cells reconstitute after chemotherapy, the study profiled TCR beta repertoires in peripheral blood from both healthy donors and cancer patients.

This clonotype is large (0.1 to 1%) in its sample. It lacks a known antigen. No per-base quality is available; no much larger clone lies one base away. The research as a whole found: In healthy donors, the decline in TCR diversity with age was mainly due to loss of richness, whereas in cancer patients loss of evenness also played a role. According to the authors, the repertoire data do not permit conclusions about immunological memory after chemotherapy. Median generation probability increased over the chemotherapy interval in both cancer cohorts, suggesting repertoire reconstitution through rebound thymic output. Compared with age-matched healthy donors, untreated patients with hematological or solid cancers had significantly lower TCR diversity and higher clonality in blood.

The CDR3 has 14 amino acids, counting the end cysteine and phenylalanine. CDR3 DNA only is kept here, 42 bases in frame from base 1. Compared with germline, V lacks 0 bases and J lacks 6 bases; bases without a gene match: 1. The germline V gene gives CDR1 as MNHEY and CDR2 as SVGAGI. Rearranged TRB sequences spanning V, D and J segments were amplified in a multiplex touch-down PCR with a mixed TRB-A/B primer pool. Two consecutive PCR reactions with Phusion HS II polymerase added Illumina adapters and sample indices to the amplicons. Amplicons were gel-purified with the NucleoSpin Gel and PCR Clean-up kit, then checked with Qubit and an Agilent 2100 Bioanalyzer. The libraries were sequenced on an Illumina MiSeq with 600-cycle, single-indexed, paired-end runs. As for the authors' bioinformatics: MiXCR versions 2.12 and 3.0.5 were used to process the TRB sequences. A clone was defined as each unique CDR3 nucleotide sequence, and only productive sequences supported by at least two reads were kept. The repertoire metrics were Shannon diversity, evenness, clonality (calculated as one minus evenness), and diversity profiles parameterized by alpha from 0 to 5. The IGoR algorithm was used to compute generation probabilities of clones in paired pre- and post-chemotherapy samples. TCRdb ran its own pipeline on the public reads, namely fastp trimming at Q25 and MiXCR clone calling, and kept in-frame beta chains. Records with the same CDR3 protein are collapsed into one entry carrying the most frequent genes and DNA. Here the V and J calls rest on TCRdb's processing, not on the authors' analysis. The sample data list approximately 2,000 distinct CDR3 sequences, and roughly a sixth of these were observed just once. Roughly 4.9% of the sample is taken by the ten largest.

TCR beta rearrangements were amplified from genomic DNA extracted from peripheral blood rather than from sorted cells or RNA. The rearranged segments are TRBV6-5 and TRBJ1-5; the central 8 bases match TRBD1. Sequencing input: blood. This clonotype originated in a human donor with a solid tumor. In nucleotide form, the sequence is TGTGCCAGCAGTTACTCGACAGGGGCTCAGCCCCAGCATTTT. This gives the protein CASSYSTGAQPQHF.